One and the same sample provided the 3 T cell receptor beta chains below, sequenced in a study of blood T cell repertoires in COVID-19 (dated by TCRdb to the early 2020s). Receptors were amplified or captured by the immunoSEQ multiplex PCR assay. The table comes from immuneACCESS by way of TCRdb, which keeps in-frame sequences with V and J called. Part of the clones is missing from these tables; in studies checked, under half for an unresolved V gene and the rest for unknown reasons. In all, the sample holds 90,000 to 150,000 clones, and 71% of those were seen once. The ten top clones hold 0.86% of the sample. The specimen sequenced was peripheral blood. These TCRs come from a human donor with acute or convalescent COVID-19. The donor label of this sample is uncertain.

The rearrangement uses TRBV7-9 and TRBJ1-2; 8 bases map to TRBD1. The germline V gene has CDR1 SEHNR and CDR2 FQNEAQ (reference sequence). Trimming cost V 3 bases and J 8 bases; bases outside gene matches: 5. The CDR3 sequence is 13 residues long. The CDR3: CASSFGTGKGYTF. CDR3 coding DNA: TGTGCCAGCAGCTTTGGGACAGGAAAAGGCTACACCTTC.

The genes are TRBV14 and TRBJ2-3, with 7 bases that match TRBD1. Trimming at V came to 1 base and at J to 1 base, leaving 5 bases not matched to a gene. This CDR3 is built from 16 residues. Germline V gene data show CDR1 as SGHDN and CDR2 as FVKESK. The CDR3 reads CASSQGQGVGTDTQYF. For the CDR3, the DNA is TGTGCCAGCAGCCAAGGGCAGGGGGTTGGCACAGATACGCAGTATTTT.

The chain is built from TRBV3-1 (or the pseudogene TRBV3-2) and TRBJ1-6, with 9 nucleotides matching TRBD1. From germline, CDR1 is LGHDT and CDR2 YNNKEL (reference sequence). Trimming took 1 base from V and 10 from J; bases not matched to a gene: 8. The CDR3 is 16 amino acids. This CDR3 reads CASSQGRDRAKSPLHF. The CDR3 DNA sequence: TGTGCCAGCAGCCAAGGCCGGGACAGGGCAAAGTCACCCCTCCACTTT.